These T cell receptor beta chains were read from a single sample in a study of CD8+ T cells in alopecia areata. The protocol was immunoSEQ multiplex PCR, while the TCRdb copy is restricted to in-frame clones and leaves out a portion. The sample shows 100,000 to 140,000 clones, roughly 84% of them seen only once. Here the sequenced sample was CD8+ T cells sorted from blood, taken at week 24, from a patient treated with tofacitinib. The receptors here all came from a human donor with alopecia areata. The CDR3 runs from the conserved cysteine through the conserved F or W. The D gene is left open where the match is weak. Size tells how often a clone was seen (once, few, many) or the class of an expanded clone, and some rows leave it out.

TRBV7-8	TRBD1	TRBJ2-5	NA	TGTGCCAGCAGCTCCCCCGGGACAGGGACAGAGACCCAGTACTTC	CASSSPGTGTETQYF
TRBV7-9	NA	TRBJ2-7	NA	TGTGCCAGCGCACGCCTGGGCTTGGAGCAGTACTTC	CASARLGLEQYF
TRBV5-1	NA	TRBJ2-4	NA	TGCGCCAGCAGCTCCGTTGACATGGGGGTGGCCAAAAACATTCAGTACTTC	CASSSVDMGVAKNIQYF
TRBV27	TRBD2	TRBJ2-1	NA	TGTGCCAGCAGTCCAGGACTAGCGGGGGGCTCCTACAATGAGCAGTTCTTC	CASSPGLAGGSYNEQFF
TRBV4-1	NA	TRBJ1-2	NA	TGCGCCAGCAGCCAAGATACCCGGGGCTACACCTTC	CASSQDTRGYTF
TRBV23-1	NA	TRBJ2-5	once	TGCGCCAGCAGTCACCTGGGACTGCAAGAGACCCAGTACTTC	CASSHLGLQETQYF
TRBV29-1	NA	TRBJ1-1	NA	TGCAGCGGTGGACAGCCGAACACTGAAGCTTTCTTT	CSGGQPNTEAFF
TRBV15	NA	TRBJ1-2	NA	TGTGCCACCAGCAGAGATAGGCCAGACTATGGCTACACCTTC	CATSRDRPDYGYTF
TRBV5-8	TRBD1	TRBJ2-7	NA	TGTGCCAGCAGCACCCGGGGCAGGGGGTTGTACGAGCAGTACTTC	CASSTRGRGLYEQYF
TRBV5-1	NA	TRBJ2-2	NA	TGCGCCAGCAGCTTGCAAAGGCGGGAGCTGTTTTTT	CASSLQRRELFF
TRBV5-6	NA	TRBJ2-7	few	TGTGCCAGCAGCTTGAACTACGAGCAGTACTTC	CASSLNYEQYF
TRBV25-1	TRBD2	TRBJ2-7	NA	TGTGCCAGCAGTGAGTGGGGAGGGGAGTACGAGCAGTACTTC	CASSEWGGEYEQYF
TRBV29-1	TRBD1	TRBJ2-7	NA	TGCAGCGTTGCCCAGACAGGGGCCTCCTACGAGCAGTACTTC	CSVAQTGASYEQYF
TRBV7-8	TRBD2	TRBJ2-2	NA	TGTGCCAGCAGCTTAGGACTAGCGGGGGTCACCGGGGAGCTGTTTTTT	CASSLGLAGVTGELFF
TRBV5-1	TRBD1	TRBJ2-7	NA	TGCGCCAGCAGCTTGGCTAAGGGGGCGGCCTCCTACGAGCAGTACTTC	CASSLAKGAASYEQYF
TRBV14	NA	TRBJ1-3	few	TGTGCCAGCAGTACCGGAAACACCATATATTTT	CASSTGNTIYF
TRBV7-2	NA	TRBJ2-1	NA	TGTGCCAGCAGCTTAGGGGGGGAGTACAAAGAGCAGTTCTTC	CASSLGGEYKEQFF
TRBV15	TRBD2	TRBJ2-1	NA	TGTGCCACCAGCAGAGTCCTAGCGGGCCTTTCGGAGCAGTTCTTC	CATSRVLAGLSEQFF
TRBV4-3	NA	TRBJ1-1	once	TGCGCCAGCAGCCAAGGAGATTTCGGGGGCCGCTATCCTGGGAACACTGAAGCTTTCTTT	CASSQGDFGGRYPGNTEAFF
TRBV2	NA	TRBJ1-6	NA	TGTGCCAGCAGTCACAGGGATAGCTCCTATAATTCACCCCTCCACTTT	CASSHRDSSYNSPLHF
TRBV30	NA	TRBJ1-5	NA	TGTGCCTGGAGTGTGCGGGGAAGTAGCAATCAGCCCCAGCATTTT	CAWSVRGSSNQPQHF
TRBV7-9	TRBD1	TRBJ2-5	NA	TGTGCCAGCAGCCTAGTCGGGACAGGGGAACAAGAGACCCAGTACTTC	CASSLVGTGEQETQYF
TRBV29-1	NA	TRBJ2-7	NA	TGCAGCGCCGAAAGGGGAGACGAGCAGTACTTC	CSAERGDEQYF
TRBV4-2	NA	TRBJ2-7	NA	TGTGCCAGCAGCCAAGTAGCTAATACAGTCTACGAGCAGTACTTC	CASSQVANTVYEQYF
TRBV25-1	NA	TRBJ2-7	NA	TGTGCCAGCAGTGATGGGACATGGAAGTACTTC	CASSDGTWKYF
TRBV4-1	NA	TRBJ2-7	NA	TGCGCCAGCAGCCAAGCGCGTACAACTGACGAGCAGTACTTC	CASSQARTTDEQYF
TRBV27	NA	TRBJ2-1	once	TGTGCCAGTCTAGATACCGGGACCAACTCCTACAATGAGCAGTTCTTC	CASLDTGTNSYNEQFF
TRBV14	NA	TRBJ1-1	NA	TGTGCCAGCAGCCAAGGGGGATATACGGCTGAAGCTTTCTTT	CASSQGGYTAEAFF
TRBV30	TRBD1	TRBJ1-1	NA	TGTGCCTGGAGTAGAGGACAGGGAGGTGAAGCTTTCTTT	CAWSRGQGGEAFF
TRBV6-5	NA	TRBJ1-6	NA	TGTGCCAGCAGTTACTCGAAGGCCCGTAATTCACCCCTCCACTTT	CASSYSKARNSPLHF
TRBV11-2	TRBD1	TRBJ2-4	NA	TGTGCCAGCAGTCCACAGGGGGTGGAAGCCAAAAACATTCAGTACTTC	CASSPQGVEAKNIQYF
TRBV5-1	TRBD1	TRBJ1-1	NA	TGCGCCAGCAGCGGGGACAGGGCAGGAGCTTTCTTT	CASSGDRAGAFF
TRBV7-2	NA	TRBJ1-5	NA	TGTGCCAGCAGCTTGGGTGGGGGGCCCCAGCATTTT	CASSLGGGPQHF
TRBV4-2	TRBD2	TRBJ2-7	NA	TGTGCCAGCAGCCTCGAGCGGGGGGTCCTCTACGAGCAGTACTTC	CASSLERGVLYEQYF
TRBV27	NA	TRBJ2-7	NA	TGTGCCAGCAGTATCAGTATTGGAGGGGCCACCTACGAGCAGTACTTC	CASSISIGGATYEQYF
TRBV25-1	NA	TRBJ2-3	NA	TGTGCCAGCAGCCCCTCCGATACGCAGTATTTT	CASSPSDTQYF
TRBV10-2	TRBD2	TRBJ2-5	NA	TGCGCCAGCAGTGATAGTTTAGCGGGGACCTATCAAGAGACCCAGTACTTC	CASSDSLAGTYQETQYF
TRBV7-2	TRBD1	TRBJ2-1	once	TGTGCCAGCAGCCAGGGACAGTTTACCTACAATGAGCAGTTCTTC	CASSQGQFTYNEQFF
TRBV6-6	TRBD1	TRBJ1-5	NA	TGTGCCAGCAGCCCGGACAGGGGATACAATCAGCCCCAGCATTTT	CASSPDRGYNQPQHF
TRBV4-3	NA	TRBJ2-7	once	TGCGCCAGCAGCCCAGGGATCGGGGACTGGAGCTCCTACGAGCAGTACTTC	CASSPGIGDWSSYEQYF
TRBV29-1	TRBD2	TRBJ2-1	NA	TGCAGCGTTGAAGATATTCGGGGGGGTCTCAGCTACAATGAGCAGTTCTTC	CSVEDIRGGLSYNEQFF
TRBV2	NA	TRBJ1-1	NA	TGTGCCAGCAGTATCTACAGGGATTTGACTGAAGCTTTCTTT	CASSIYRDLTEAFF
TRBV7-9	NA	TRBJ1-2	few	TGTGCCAGCAGCCGCGCTTATGGCTACACCTTC	CASSRAYGYTF
TRBV13	TRBD1	TRBJ1-4	NA	TGTGCCAGCAGCCCAACGGGACAGCTTGAAAAACTGTTTTTT	CASSPTGQLEKLFF
TRBV19	NA	TRBJ1-5	once	TGTGCCAGTAGTCCCCGGCCCGGTAATCAGCCCCAGCATTTT	CASSPRPGNQPQHF